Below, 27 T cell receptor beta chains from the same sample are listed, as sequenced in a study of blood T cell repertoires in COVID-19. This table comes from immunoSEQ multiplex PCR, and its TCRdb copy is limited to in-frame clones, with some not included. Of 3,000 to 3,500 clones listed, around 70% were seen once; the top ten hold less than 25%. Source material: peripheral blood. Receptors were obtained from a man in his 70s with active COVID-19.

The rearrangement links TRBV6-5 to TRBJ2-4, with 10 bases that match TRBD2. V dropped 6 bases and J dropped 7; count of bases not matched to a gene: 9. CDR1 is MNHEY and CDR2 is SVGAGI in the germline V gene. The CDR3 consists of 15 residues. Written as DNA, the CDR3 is TGTGCCAGCAGCGGGCCGACTAGCGGGTTCAACATTCAGTACTTC. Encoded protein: CASSGPTSGFNIQYF.

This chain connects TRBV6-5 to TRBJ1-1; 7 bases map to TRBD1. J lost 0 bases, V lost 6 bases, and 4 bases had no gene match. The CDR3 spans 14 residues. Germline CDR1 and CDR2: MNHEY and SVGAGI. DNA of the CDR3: TGTGCCAGCAGGCAGGGACAGATGAACACTGAAGCTTTCTTT. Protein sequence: CASRQGQMNTEAFF.

Written as DNA, the CDR3 is TGTGCCAGCAGCCAAATTGTAAGCGGGGGGGCAAAAGTTAATGAGCAGTTCTTC. This encodes CASSQIVSGGAKVNEQFF. The chain uses TRBV3-1 (or the pseudogene TRBV3-2) and TRBJ2-1; 10 bases fit TRBD2. Germline loops: CDR1 LGHDT, CDR2 YNNKEL (reference sequence). The CDR3 runs to 18 residues. The V gene end was trimmed by 2 bases and the J gene end by 7 bases; junction bases not matched to a gene: 14.

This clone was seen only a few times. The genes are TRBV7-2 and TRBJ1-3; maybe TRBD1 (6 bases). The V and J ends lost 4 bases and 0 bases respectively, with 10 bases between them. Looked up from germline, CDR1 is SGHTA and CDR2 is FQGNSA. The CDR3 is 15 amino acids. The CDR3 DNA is TGTGCCAGCAGCTCCGTGGGGGCCTCTGGAAACACCATATATTTT. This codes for CASSSVGASGNTIYF.

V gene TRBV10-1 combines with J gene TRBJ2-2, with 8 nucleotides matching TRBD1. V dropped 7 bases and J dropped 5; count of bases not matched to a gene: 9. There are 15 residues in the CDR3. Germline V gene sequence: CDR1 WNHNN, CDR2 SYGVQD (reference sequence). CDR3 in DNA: TGCGCCAGCACTTTTGACAGGGGTGAAACCGGGGAGCTGTTTTTT. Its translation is CASTFDRGETGELFF.

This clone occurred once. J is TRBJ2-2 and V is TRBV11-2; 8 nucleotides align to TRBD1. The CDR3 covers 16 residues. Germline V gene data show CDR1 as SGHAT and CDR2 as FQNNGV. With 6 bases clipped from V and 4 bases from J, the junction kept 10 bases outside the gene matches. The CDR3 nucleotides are TGTGCCAGCAGATTCCTCAGGGGGCGCACCACCGGGGAGCTGTTTTTT. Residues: CASRFLRGRTTGELFF.

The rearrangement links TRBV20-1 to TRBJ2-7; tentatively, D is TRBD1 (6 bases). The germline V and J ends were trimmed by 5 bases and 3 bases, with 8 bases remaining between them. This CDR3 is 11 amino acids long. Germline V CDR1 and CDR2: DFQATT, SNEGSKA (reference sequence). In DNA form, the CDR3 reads TGCAGTGCTGAGGACAGCTACGAGCAGTACTTC. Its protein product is CSAEDSYEQYF.

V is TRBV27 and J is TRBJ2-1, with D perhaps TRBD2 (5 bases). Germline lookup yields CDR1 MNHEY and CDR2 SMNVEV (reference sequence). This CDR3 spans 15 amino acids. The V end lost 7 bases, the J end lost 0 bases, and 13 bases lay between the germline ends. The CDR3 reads CASIAFEGSYNEQFF. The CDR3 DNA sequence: TGTGCCAGCATCGCGTTTGAGGGCTCCTACAATGAGCAGTTCTTC.

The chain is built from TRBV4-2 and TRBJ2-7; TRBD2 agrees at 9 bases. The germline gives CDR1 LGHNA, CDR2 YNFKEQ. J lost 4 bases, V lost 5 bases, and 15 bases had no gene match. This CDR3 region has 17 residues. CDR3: CASSKLKAGGWGYEQYF. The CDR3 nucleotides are TGTGCCAGCAGCAAGTTGAAAGCGGGAGGTTGGGGGTACGAGCAGTACTTC.

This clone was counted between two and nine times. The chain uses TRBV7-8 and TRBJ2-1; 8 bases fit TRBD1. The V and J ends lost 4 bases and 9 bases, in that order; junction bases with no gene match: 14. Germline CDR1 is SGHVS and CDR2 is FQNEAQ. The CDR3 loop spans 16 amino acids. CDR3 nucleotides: TGTGCCAGCAGCTCCCGACAGGGGCGCCGTCAGGGTGAGCAGTTCTTC. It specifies CASSSRQGRRQGEQFF.

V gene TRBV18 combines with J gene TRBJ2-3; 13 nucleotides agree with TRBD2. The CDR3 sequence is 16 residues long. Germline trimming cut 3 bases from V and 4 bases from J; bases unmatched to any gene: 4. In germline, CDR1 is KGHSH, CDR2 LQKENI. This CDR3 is CASSPGTSGNADTQYF. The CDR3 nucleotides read TGTGCCAGCTCACCTGGGACTAGCGGGAATGCAGATACGCAGTATTTT.

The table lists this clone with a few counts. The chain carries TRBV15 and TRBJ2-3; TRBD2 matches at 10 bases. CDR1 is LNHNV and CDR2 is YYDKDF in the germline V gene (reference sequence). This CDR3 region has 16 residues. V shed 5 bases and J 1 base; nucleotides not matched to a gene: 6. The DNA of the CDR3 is TGTGCCACCAGCGGCCTAGCGGGGGTTGGCACAGATACGCAGTATTTT. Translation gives CATSGLAGVGTDTQYF.

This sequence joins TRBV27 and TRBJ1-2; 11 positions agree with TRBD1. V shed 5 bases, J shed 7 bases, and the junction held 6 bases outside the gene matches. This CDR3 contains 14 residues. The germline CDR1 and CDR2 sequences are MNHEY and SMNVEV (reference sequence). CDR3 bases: TGTGCCAGCAGTCCATCCGGGACAGGGGGTGGCTACACCTTC. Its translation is CASSPSGTGGGYTF.

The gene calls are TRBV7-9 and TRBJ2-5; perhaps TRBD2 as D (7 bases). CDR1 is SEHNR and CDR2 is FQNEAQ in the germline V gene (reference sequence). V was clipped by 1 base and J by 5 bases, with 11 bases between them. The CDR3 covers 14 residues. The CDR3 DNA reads TGTGCCAGCAGCTTAGTCGGGGGGCAGGAGACCCAGTACTTC. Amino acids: CASSLVGGQETQYF.

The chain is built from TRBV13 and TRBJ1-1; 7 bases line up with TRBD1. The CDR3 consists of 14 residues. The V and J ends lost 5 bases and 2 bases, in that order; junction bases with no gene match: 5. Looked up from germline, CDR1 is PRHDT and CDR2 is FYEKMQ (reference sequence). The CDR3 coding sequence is TGTGCCAGCAGCCCCTACAGGGGTAACACTGAAGCTTTCTTT. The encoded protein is CASSPYRGNTEAFF. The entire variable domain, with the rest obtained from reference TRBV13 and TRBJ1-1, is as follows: AAGVIQSPRHLIKEKRETATLKCYPIPRHDTVYWYQQGPGQDPQFLISFYEKMQSDKGSIPDRFSAQQFSDYHSELNMSSLELGDSALYFCASSPYRGNTEAFFGQGTRLTVV.

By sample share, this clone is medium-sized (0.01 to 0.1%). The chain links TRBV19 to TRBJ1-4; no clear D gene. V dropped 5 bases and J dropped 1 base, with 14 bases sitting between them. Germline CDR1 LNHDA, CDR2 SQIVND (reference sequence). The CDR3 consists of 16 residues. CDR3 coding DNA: TGTGCCAGTAGTCCGCTTACCCGGGGAACTAATGAAAAACTGTTTTTT. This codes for CASSPLTRGTNEKLFF.

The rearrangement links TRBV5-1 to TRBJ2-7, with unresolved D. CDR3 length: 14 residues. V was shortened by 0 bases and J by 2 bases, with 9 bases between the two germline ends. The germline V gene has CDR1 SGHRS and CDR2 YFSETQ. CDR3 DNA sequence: TGCGCCAGCAGCTTGGTCGTACAGCCCTACGAGCAGTACTTC. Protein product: CASSLVVQPYEQYF.

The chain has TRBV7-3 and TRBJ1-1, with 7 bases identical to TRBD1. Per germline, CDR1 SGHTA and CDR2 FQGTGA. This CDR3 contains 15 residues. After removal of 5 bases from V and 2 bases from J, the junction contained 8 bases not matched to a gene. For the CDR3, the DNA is TGTGCCAGCAGCCCACAGGGGTCCCGCAACACTGAAGCTTTCTTT. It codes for CASSPQGSRNTEAFF.

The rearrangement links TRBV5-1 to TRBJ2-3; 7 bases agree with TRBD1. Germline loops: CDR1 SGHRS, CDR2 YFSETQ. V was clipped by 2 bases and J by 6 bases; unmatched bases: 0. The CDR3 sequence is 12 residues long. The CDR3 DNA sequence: TGCGCCAGCAGCTTACAGGGGGATACGCAGTATTTT. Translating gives CASSLQGDTQYF.

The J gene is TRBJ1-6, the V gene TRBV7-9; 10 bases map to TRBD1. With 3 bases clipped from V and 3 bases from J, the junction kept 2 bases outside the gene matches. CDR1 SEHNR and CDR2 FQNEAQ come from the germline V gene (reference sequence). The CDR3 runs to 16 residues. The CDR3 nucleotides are TGTGCCAGCAGCTTGGGACAGGGGTTCTATAATTCACCCCTCCACTTT. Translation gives CASSLGQGFYNSPLHF.

CDR3 DNA: TGTGCCAGCAGCCAGGACAGGGGGCACGGCTACACCTTC. Protein sequence: CASSQDRGHGYTF. The V gene is TRBV11-2, the J gene TRBJ1-2, with 11 bases matching TRBD1. Germline CDR1 reads SGHAT; CDR2 reads FQNNGV. J gave up 8 bases and V 5 bases, and 4 bases lay outside the gene matches. The CDR3 runs to 13 residues.

The CDR3 bases are TGCAGCGCCTTTGAGTTTGTCGGACAGGGGGCGCCCGGGGAGCTGTTTTTT. Translated, it gives CSAFEFVGQGAPGELFF. The gene calls are TRBV29-1 and TRBJ2-2, with 11 nucleotides matching TRBD1. The CDR3 contains 17 residues. In germline, CDR1 is SQVTM, CDR2 ANQGSEA. V lost 7 bases, J lost 6 bases, and 16 bases stayed unmatched.

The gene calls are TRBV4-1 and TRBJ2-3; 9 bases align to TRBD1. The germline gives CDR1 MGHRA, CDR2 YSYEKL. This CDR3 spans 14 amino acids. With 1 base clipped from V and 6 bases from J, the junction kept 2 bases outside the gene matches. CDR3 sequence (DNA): TGCGCCAGCAGCCAAGGGACAGGGGCGGATACGCAGTATTTT. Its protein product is CASSQGTGADTQYF.

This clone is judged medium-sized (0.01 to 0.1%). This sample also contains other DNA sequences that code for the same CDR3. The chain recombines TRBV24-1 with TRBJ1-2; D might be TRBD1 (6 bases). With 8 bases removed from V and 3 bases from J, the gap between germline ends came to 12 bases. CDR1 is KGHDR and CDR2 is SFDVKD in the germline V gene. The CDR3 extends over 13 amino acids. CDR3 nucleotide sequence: TGTGCCACCAAGGCAACAGGGTACTATGGCTACACCTTC. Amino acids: CATKATGYYGYTF.

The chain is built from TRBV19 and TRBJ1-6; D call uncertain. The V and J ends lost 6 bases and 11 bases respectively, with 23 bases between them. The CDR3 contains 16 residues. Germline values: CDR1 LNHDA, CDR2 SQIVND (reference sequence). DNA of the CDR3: TGTGCCAGTAGCTCCACCTCGCGGGCCCCAGGTCCACCCCTCCACTTT. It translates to CASSSTSRAPGPPLHF.

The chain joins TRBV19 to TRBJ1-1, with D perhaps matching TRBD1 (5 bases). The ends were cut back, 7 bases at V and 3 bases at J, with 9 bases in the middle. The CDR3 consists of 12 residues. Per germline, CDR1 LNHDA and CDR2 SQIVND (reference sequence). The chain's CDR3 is CASMSGYTEAFF. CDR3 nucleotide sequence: TGTGCCAGTATGTCAGGGTACACTGAAGCTTTCTTT.

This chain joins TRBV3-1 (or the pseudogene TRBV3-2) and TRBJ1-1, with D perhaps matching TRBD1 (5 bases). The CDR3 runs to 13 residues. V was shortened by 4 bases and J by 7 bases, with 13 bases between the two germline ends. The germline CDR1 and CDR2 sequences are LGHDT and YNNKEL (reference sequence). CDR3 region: CASSPGWIGEAFF. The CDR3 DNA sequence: TGTGCCAGCAGCCCAGGGTGGATTGGTGAAGCTTTCTTT.